These T cell receptor beta chains were read from a single sample in a study of Tregs in tolerant kidney transplant recipients. Sequencing was performed with immunoSEQ multiplex PCR; in TCRdb, only in-frame clones are kept and a portion is missing. The sample holds around 78,000 clones, approximately 90% seen once. Sequences were derived from Tregs from blood, sampled before the transplant. The origin of the receptors is a human donor who received a combined kidney and bone marrow transplant. Each CDR3 is given with its conserved first and last residue. The D gene is left open where the match is weak. Clone size is not always given. Where it is, it says once, few, many or a class for expanded clones.

D: .
J: TRBJ2-7
size: once
V: TRBV10-3
DNA: TGTGCCATCAGGCTGGACAGAAACCCTACCTACGAGCAGTACTTC
CDR3: CAIRLDRNPTYEQYF

D: .
J: TRBJ2-7
size: .
V: TRBV6-5
DNA: TGTGCCACCACCCCGGCTAGCGCTGACTACGAGCAGTACTTC
CDR3: CATTPASADYEQYF

D: TRBD1
J: TRBJ2-7
size: .
V: TRBV7-9
DNA: TGTGCCAGCAGCTTAGGGACAGGGGGCTTCTACGAGCAGTACTTC
CDR3: CASSLGTGGFYEQYF

D: .
J: TRBJ2-5
size: once
V: TRBV27
DNA: TGTGCCAGCAGTTCGAGCCAAGAGGCCCAGTACTTC
CDR3: CASSSSQEAQYF

D: .
J: TRBJ1-1
size: once
V: TRBV18
DNA: TGTGCCAGCTCATCAGGGAGAGGCACTGAAGCTTTCTTT
CDR3: CASSSGRGTEAFF

D: .
J: TRBJ2-3
size: .
V: TRBV19
DNA: TGTGCCAGTAGTATCGGGCCGAGCACAGATACGCAGTATTTT
CDR3: CASSIGPSTDTQYF

D: .
J: TRBJ2-7
size: .
V: TRBV7-2
DNA: TGTGCCAGCAGCTTAATGAACGAGCAGTACTTC
CDR3: CASSLMNEQYF

D: .
J: TRBJ2-3
size: .
V: TRBV5-1
DNA: TGCGCCAGCAGCTTGGGCCGGTGGTTCTCTAGCACAGATACGCAGTATTTT
CDR3: CASSLGRWFSSTDTQYF

D: .
J: TRBJ1-1
size: .
V: TRBV9
DNA: TGTGCCAGCAGCGCCCTCGGAGGAGGGACGAACACTGAAGCTTTCTTT
CDR3: CASSALGGGTNTEAFF

D: .
J: TRBJ2-3
size: .
V: TRBV25-1
DNA: TGTGCCAGCAGTAATCTAGGACAGACGACAGATACGCAGTATTTT
CDR3: CASSNLGQTTDTQYF

D: .
J: TRBJ2-3
size: .
V: TRBV4-3
DNA: TGCGCCAGCAGCCCCGGACCTAAGGTGGGGACGCAGTATTTT
CDR3: CASSPGPKVGTQYF

D: .
J: TRBJ1-2
size: .
V: TRBV29-1
DNA: TGCAGCGTTTTTGGGGGTAATCGGTATGGCTACACCTTC
CDR3: CSVFGGNRYGYTF

D: .
J: TRBJ2-7
size: .
V: TRBV27
DNA: TGTGCCAGCAGAACGGCTCGGGGGGAGCAGTACTTC
CDR3: CASRTARGEQYF

D: .
J: TRBJ1-1
size: .
V: TRBV5-1
DNA: TGCGCCAGCAGCTTCAGGGTGAACACTGAAGCTTTCTTT
CDR3: CASSFRVNTEAFF

D: .
J: TRBJ2-2
size: .
V: TRBV19
DNA: TGTGCCAGTAGTATAGTGGAGTTTTGGCAGGGGAACACCGGGGAGCTGTTTTTT
CDR3: CASSIVEFWQGNTGELFF

D: TRBD2
J: TRBJ2-3
size: .
V: TRBV5-1
DNA: TGCGCCAGCACGGGGGGAGCGGGAGTTGCAGATACGCAGTATTTT
CDR3: CASTGGAGVADTQYF

D: .
J: TRBJ2-7
size: .
V: TRBV9
DNA: TGTGCCAGCAGCGTTCAGGAGACGTGGGTCTACGAGCAGTACTTC
CDR3: CASSVQETWVYEQYF

D: .
J: TRBJ1-5
size: .
V: TRBV11-2
DNA: TGTGCCAGCAGCGCCGGAGGGTCTCGAAATCAGCCCCAGCATTTT
CDR3: CASSAGGSRNQPQHF

D: .
J: TRBJ2-5
size: .
V: TRBV7-2
DNA: TGTGCCAGCAGCTTATATGGGTCCGGAGGGGAGACCCAGTACTTC
CDR3: CASSLYGSGGETQYF

D: .
J: TRBJ2-2
size: .
V: TRBV28
DNA: TGTGCCAGCAGTTTTATTCAGCGGTACACCGGGGAGCTGTTTTTT
CDR3: CASSFIQRYTGELFF

D: .
J: TRBJ2-3
size: once
V: TRBV19
DNA: TGTGCCAGTAGTCCGGGGAGTACAGATACGCAGTATTTT
CDR3: CASSPGSTDTQYF

D: .
J: TRBJ2-5
size: .
V: TRBV15
DNA: TGTGCCACCAGCAGAGATCTATCAGGGGACTCAGGAGAGACCCAGTACTTC
CDR3: CATSRDLSGDSGETQYF

D: .
J: TRBJ2-1
size: .
V: TRBV7-2
DNA: TGTGCCAGCAGCCCGGGCTCCGGCGGCGGCGGGAATGAGCAGTTCTTC
CDR3: CASSPGSGGGGNEQFF

D: .
J: TRBJ1-6
size: .
V: TRBV27
DNA: TGTGCCAGCAGTTTCTCCGTTCTGGTTAATTCACCCCTCCACTTT
CDR3: CASSFSVLVNSPLHF

D: .
J: TRBJ2-3
size: .
V: TRBV6-1
DNA: TGTGCCAGCAGGCCCGCACAGGGAATCACAGATACGCAGTATTTT
CDR3: CASRPAQGITDTQYF

D: .
J: TRBJ2-3
size: .
V: TRBV4-2
DNA: TGTGCCAGCAGCCAAGATGAGTGGAATACGCAGTATTTT
CDR3: CASSQDEWNTQYF

D: .
J: TRBJ1-5
size: .
V: TRBV19
DNA: TGTGCCAGTACTCCGGACCGCCTCGAACAGCCCCAGCATTTT
CDR3: CASTPDRLEQPQHF

D: TRBD1
J: TRBJ2-7
size: .
V: TRBV4-1
DNA: TGCGCCAGCAGCCTCGTCGGGGACAGGGGTCACGAGCAGTACTTC
CDR3: CASSLVGDRGHEQYF

D: TRBD1
J: TRBJ2-1
size: .
V: TRBV28
DNA: TGTGCCAGCAGTCCCGGACAGGGGGCTAATGAGCAGTTCTTC
CDR3: CASSPGQGANEQFF

D: TRBD1
J: TRBJ1-1
size: .
V: TRBV29-1
DNA: TGCAGCGTCATCCGGCAGGGGGGCACTGAAGCTTTCTTT
CDR3: CSVIRQGGTEAFF

D: .
J: TRBJ2-1
size: .
V: TRBV19
DNA: TGTGCCAGTAGTATAACCGGGACTTCCAATGAGCAGTTCTTC
CDR3: CASSITGTSNEQFF

D: .
J: TRBJ2-1
size: .
V: TRBV9
DNA: TGTGCCAGCAGCGTAGAGGGGGGCTCCTACAATGAGCAGTTCTTC
CDR3: CASSVEGGSYNEQFF

D: .
J: TRBJ2-7
size: .
V: TRBV6-1
DNA: TGTGCCAGCAGGGAGAGCGGCAGGGGTTACGAGCAGTACTTC
CDR3: CASRESGRGYEQYF

D: .
J: TRBJ1-2
size: .
V: TRBV6-1
DNA: TGTGCCACCCAAACTGCGGGGAGGGGATATGGCTACACCTTC
CDR3: CATQTAGRGYGYTF

D: .
J: TRBJ2-5
size: .
V: TRBV28
DNA: TGTGCCAGCAGTTCCGACAGGTCAGGCCGGGGGACCCAGTACTTC
CDR3: CASSSDRSGRGTQYF

D: .
J: TRBJ2-3
size: .
V: TRBV19
DNA: TGTGCCAGTAACATGGACTTCACTAGCACAGATACGCAGTATTTT
CDR3: CASNMDFTSTDTQYF

D: .
J: TRBJ2-7
size: .
V: TRBV2
DNA: TGTGCCAGCAGTCTGTCCGGGACCAGCTCCTACGAGCAGTACTTC
CDR3: CASSLSGTSSYEQYF

D: .
J: TRBJ2-7
size: .
V: TRBV11-2
DNA: TGTGCCAGCAGCTTAGATGGTCGGCCAGGGGACGAGCAGTACTTC
CDR3: CASSLDGRPGDEQYF

D: .
J: TRBJ2-1
size: few
V: TRBV10-3
DNA: TGTGCCATCAGTGAGTCACGGGGGAATGAGCAGTTCTTC
CDR3: CAISESRGNEQFF